This T cell receptor (beta chain) was captured in a study of tumor and adjacent non-tumor tissue in lung cancer. Study-wide context: The cohort had around eleven adenocarcinoma, a couple of squamous cell and 1 small cell patients.

This clonotype was found once. A junction boundary mismatches the germline segment, possibly from a read error. A modified ARM-PCR protocol with three rounds of nested PCR amplified TCRbeta. TCRdb used MiXCR to reprocess the multiplex PCR reads, holding one entry per CDR3 protein. The sample lists over 80,000 distinct CDR3 sequences, 75% to 90% occurring once. There are 16 residues in the CDR3. CDR1 LGHNA and CDR2 YNFKEQ come from the germline V gene. No cell sorting was done before RNA was extracted from the tissue. This non-tumor lung sample came from over 3 cm beyond the tumor edge. Donors were chemotherapy-naive, newly diagnosed lung cancer surgical patients in China, August–late 2014.

This receptor was identified in a man aged 60 to 69 with small cell lung cancer. The rearrangement uses TRBV4-2 and TRBJ2-2, with no clear D. Sequenced: distant non-tumor lung tissue. CDR3: CTSSQDLRASTGELFF. The CDR3 coding sequence is TGTACCAGCAGCCAAGATCTCCGGGCGAGCACCGGGGAGCTGTTTTTT.